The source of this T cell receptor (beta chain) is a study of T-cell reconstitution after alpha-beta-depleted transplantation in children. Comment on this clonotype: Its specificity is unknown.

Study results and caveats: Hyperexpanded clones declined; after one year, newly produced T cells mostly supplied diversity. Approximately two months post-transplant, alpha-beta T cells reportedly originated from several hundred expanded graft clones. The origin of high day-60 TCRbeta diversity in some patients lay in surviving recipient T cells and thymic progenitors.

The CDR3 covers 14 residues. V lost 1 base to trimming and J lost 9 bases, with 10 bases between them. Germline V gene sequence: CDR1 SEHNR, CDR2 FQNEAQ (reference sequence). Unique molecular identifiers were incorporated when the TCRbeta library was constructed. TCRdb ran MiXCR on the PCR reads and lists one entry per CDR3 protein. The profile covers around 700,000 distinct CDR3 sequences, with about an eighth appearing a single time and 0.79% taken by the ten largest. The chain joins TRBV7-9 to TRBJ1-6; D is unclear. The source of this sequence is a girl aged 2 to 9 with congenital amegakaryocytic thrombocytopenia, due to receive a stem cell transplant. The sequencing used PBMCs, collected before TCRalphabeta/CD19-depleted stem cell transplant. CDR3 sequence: CASSLERASSPLHF. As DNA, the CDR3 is TGTGCCAGCAGCTTAGAGAGGGCGAGTTCACCCCTCCACTTT.